This is a list of T cell receptor beta chains from one sample in a study of cytomegalovirus exposure and HLA in healthy donors. Sequencing used immunoSEQ multiplex PCR; TCRdb keeps in-frame clones, though not all of them. The top ten clones hold approximately 1.8% of a sample with fewer than 120,000 clones, approximately 83% of them seen once. Sequences were obtained from PBMCs. Every receptor here comes from a man in his forties or fifties in good health and CMV-seronegative. Both conserved end residues are part of each CDR3. The D gene is left open where the match is weak. Size is omitted from some rows. Given values are once, few, many or a class for expanded clones.

cdr3_length: 13; j_call: TRBJ2-7; d_call: .; v_call: TRBV6-5; clone_size: .; cdr3_nt: TGTGCCAGCAGGCAGGCCCCATCCTACGAGCAGTACTTC; cdr3_aa: CASRQAPSYEQYF
cdr3_length: 15; j_call: TRBJ1-4; d_call: TRBD1; v_call: TRBV25-1; clone_size: once; cdr3_nt: TGTGCCAGCAGTGAATTATGGACAGGAGATGAAAAACTGTTTTTT; cdr3_aa: CASSELWTGDEKLFF
cdr3_length: 14; j_call: TRBJ2-5; d_call: .; v_call: TRBV6-5; clone_size: .; cdr3_nt: TGTGCCAGCAGTTATAGCCAGGGGCAAGAGACCCAGTACTTC; cdr3_aa: CASSYSQGQETQYF
cdr3_length: 16; j_call: TRBJ2-3; d_call: TRBD1; v_call: TRBV29-1; clone_size: .; cdr3_nt: TGCAGCGCCCAGTTGCCTGGGACAGGGTGGACAAATACGCAGTATTTT; cdr3_aa: CSAQLPGTGWTNTQYF
cdr3_length: 14; j_call: TRBJ1-1; d_call: TRBD1; v_call: TRBV30; clone_size: .; cdr3_nt: TGTGCCTCGACAGGGGACCCCCTGGGCGCTGAAGCTTTCTTT; cdr3_aa: CASTGDPLGAEAFF
cdr3_length: 14; j_call: TRBJ1-2; d_call: .; v_call: TRBV6-1; clone_size: once; cdr3_nt: TGTGCCAGCAGTGAACCCGGAAGGGAGTATGGCTACACCTTC; cdr3_aa: CASSEPGREYGYTF
cdr3_length: 11; j_call: TRBJ2-3; d_call: .; v_call: TRBV19; clone_size: .; cdr3_nt: TGTGCCAGTACCAACACAGATACGCAGTATTTT; cdr3_aa: CASTNTDTQYF
cdr3_length: 16; j_call: TRBJ2-7; d_call: .; v_call: TRBV7-8; clone_size: once; cdr3_nt: TGTGCCAGCAGCTTTTTGGTTCCCGGGAACTCCTACGAGCAGTACTTC; cdr3_aa: CASSFLVPGNSYEQYF
cdr3_length: 15; j_call: TRBJ2-1; d_call: .; v_call: TRBV5-1; clone_size: .; cdr3_nt: TGCGCCAGCAGCTTGTCGACATCGAATCCCAATGAGCAGTTCTTC; cdr3_aa: CASSLSTSNPNEQFF
cdr3_length: 15; j_call: TRBJ1-4; d_call: TRBD1; v_call: TRBV19; clone_size: .; cdr3_nt: TGTGCCAGTAGTAACCCCGGGACAGGAAATGAAAAACTGTTTTTT; cdr3_aa: CASSNPGTGNEKLFF
cdr3_length: 13; j_call: TRBJ1-5; d_call: TRBD1; v_call: TRBV5-4; clone_size: .; cdr3_nt: TGTGCCAGCAGCTACGACAGGGGAAGTCCCCAGCATTTT; cdr3_aa: CASSYDRGSPQHF
cdr3_length: 12; j_call: TRBJ1-2; d_call: TRBD1; v_call: TRBV10-3; clone_size: .; cdr3_nt: TGTGCCATCAGGCCATCAGGGGGTGGCTACACCTTC; cdr3_aa: CAIRPSGGGYTF
cdr3_length: 18; j_call: TRBJ2-5; d_call: TRBD1; v_call: TRBV5-8; clone_size: .; cdr3_nt: TGTGCCAGCAGCCTGTATCGGGACAGGGGTCTCTCTCAAGAGACCCAGTACTTC; cdr3_aa: CASSLYRDRGLSQETQYF
cdr3_length: 11; j_call: TRBJ1-3; d_call: .; v_call: TRBV30; clone_size: .; cdr3_nt: TGTGCCTGGAGTGCTAAAAACACCATATATTTT; cdr3_aa: CAWSAKNTIYF
cdr3_length: 14; j_call: TRBJ1-1; d_call: .; v_call: TRBV19; clone_size: .; cdr3_nt: TGTGCCAGTAGCATAGGCGGAGGGTACAGTGAAGCTTTCTTT; cdr3_aa: CASSIGGGYSEAFF
cdr3_length: 19; j_call: TRBJ2-7; d_call: .; v_call: TRBV19; clone_size: .; cdr3_nt: TGTGCCAGTTCAGGGCGAGGGGGATCCGGCTCGACTCTGGGATGGGGGCAGTACTTC; cdr3_aa: CASSGRGGSGSTLGWGQYF
cdr3_length: 15; j_call: TRBJ1-1; d_call: .; v_call: TRBV19; clone_size: once; cdr3_nt: TGTGCCAGTAGTCAGCGTCCAGGGATGGGCACTGAAGCTTTCTTT; cdr3_aa: CASSQRPGMGTEAFF
cdr3_length: 15; j_call: TRBJ1-2; d_call: TRBD1; v_call: TRBV6-5; clone_size: once; cdr3_nt: TGTGCCAGCAGTTACCGGACAGGAGGAACCTATGGCTACACCTTC; cdr3_aa: CASSYRTGGTYGYTF
cdr3_length: 15; j_call: TRBJ1-3; d_call: TRBD1; v_call: TRBV6-5; clone_size: .; cdr3_nt: TGTGCCAGCAGTTACTTACAGGGGGCTGGAAACACCATATATTTT; cdr3_aa: CASSYLQGAGNTIYF
cdr3_length: 12; j_call: TRBJ1-2; d_call: .; v_call: TRBV2; clone_size: .; cdr3_nt: TGTGCCAGCAGTCCGTCTCAGGGCGGCTACACCTTC; cdr3_aa: CASSPSQGGYTF
cdr3_length: 12; j_call: TRBJ1-2; d_call: .; v_call: TRBV28; clone_size: .; cdr3_nt: TGTGCCAGCAGTGCAGGGGACTATGGCTACACCTTC; cdr3_aa: CASSAGDYGYTF
cdr3_length: 14; j_call: TRBJ1-5; d_call: .; v_call: TRBV28; clone_size: .; cdr3_nt: TGTGCCAGCAGCTACCTCGACAGGAATCAGCCCCAGCATTTT; cdr3_aa: CASSYLDRNQPQHF
cdr3_length: 15; j_call: TRBJ2-3; d_call: TRBD1; v_call: TRBV7-3; clone_size: .; cdr3_nt: TGTGCCAGCAGCTCAGGACAGGTTAAGGGGGATACGCAGTATTTT; cdr3_aa: CASSSGQVKGDTQYF
cdr3_length: 15; j_call: TRBJ1-4; d_call: .; v_call: TRBV5-1; clone_size: .; cdr3_nt: TGCGCCAGCAGCTTCGAGGCAGCCCCCAGCGAAAAACTGTTTTTT; cdr3_aa: CASSFEAAPSEKLFF
cdr3_length: 12; j_call: TRBJ1-1; d_call: .; v_call: TRBV28; clone_size: once; cdr3_nt: TGTGCCAGCAGTTTATTACAGTTTGAAGCTTTCTTT; cdr3_aa: CASSLLQFEAFF
cdr3_length: 15; j_call: TRBJ1-4; d_call: .; v_call: TRBV28; clone_size: .; cdr3_nt: TGTGCCAGCAGTTTATTGGGGGCCGATAATGAAAAACTGTTTTTT; cdr3_aa: CASSLLGADNEKLFF
cdr3_length: 13; j_call: TRBJ1-5; d_call: TRBD1; v_call: TRBV6-1; clone_size: .; cdr3_nt: TGTGCCAGCAGTACAGGGGGAAATCAGCCCCAGCATTTT; cdr3_aa: CASSTGGNQPQHF
cdr3_length: 13; j_call: TRBJ1-2; d_call: .; v_call: TRBV7-9; clone_size: .; cdr3_nt: TGTGCCAGCAGCTTAGGAGGGGGCTATGGCTACACCTTC; cdr3_aa: CASSLGGGYGYTF
cdr3_length: 10; j_call: TRBJ1-2; d_call: .; v_call: TRBV7-9; clone_size: .; cdr3_nt: TGTGCCAGCAGCCCCCTTAACTACACCTTC; cdr3_aa: CASSPLNYTF
cdr3_length: 16; j_call: TRBJ1-1; d_call: TRBD1; v_call: TRBV28; clone_size: .; cdr3_nt: TGTGCCAGCATTTCATACAGGGGGCGCGGAAACACTGAAGCTTTCTTT; cdr3_aa: CASISYRGRGNTEAFF
cdr3_length: 13; j_call: TRBJ1-1; d_call: .; v_call: TRBV2; clone_size: .; cdr3_nt: TGTGCCAGCAGAGCATACAGGGAGACTGAAGCTTTCTTT; cdr3_aa: CASRAYRETEAFF
cdr3_length: 15; j_call: TRBJ2-3; d_call: TRBD2; v_call: TRBV19; clone_size: .; cdr3_nt: TGTGCCAGTAGTCTTGCGGCGGGGGGTACAGATACGCAGTATTTT; cdr3_aa: CASSLAAGGTDTQYF
cdr3_length: 17; j_call: TRBJ2-7; d_call: TRBD2; v_call: TRBV30; clone_size: .; cdr3_nt: TGTGCCTGGAGCTTCTACCGTTGGGGTATCGGGGGGTGGGAGCAGTACTTC; cdr3_aa: CAWSFYRWGIGGWEQYF
cdr3_length: 12; j_call: TRBJ2-3; d_call: .; v_call: TRBV30; clone_size: .; cdr3_nt: TGTGCCTGGAGTGTTCGGGGAGATACGCAGTATTTT; cdr3_aa: CAWSVRGDTQYF
cdr3_length: 15; j_call: TRBJ1-6; d_call: TRBD1; v_call: TRBV7-3; clone_size: .; cdr3_nt: TGTGCCAGCAGCCTGAAGACAGGGTGGGGCTCACCCCTCCACTTT; cdr3_aa: CASSLKTGWGSPLHF
cdr3_length: 22; j_call: TRBJ2-1; d_call: .; v_call: TRBV21-1; clone_size: .; cdr3_nt: TGTGCCAGCAGCAAAGCAAGGGTAATAAAGGGACAGCTCAACCTTCCAGCGTCTGAGCAGTTCTTC; cdr3_aa: CASSKARVIKGQLNLPASEQFF
cdr3_length: 15; j_call: TRBJ1-3; d_call: .; v_call: TRBV2; clone_size: .; cdr3_nt: TGTGCCAGCAGTGAGGAGGGGAACTCTGGAAACACCATATATTTT; cdr3_aa: CASSEEGNSGNTIYF
cdr3_length: 15; j_call: TRBJ1-2; d_call: .; v_call: TRBV18; clone_size: .; cdr3_nt: TGTGCCACCTTACTTCCAGGGAAGGCTAACTATGGCTACACCTTC; cdr3_aa: CATLLPGKANYGYTF
cdr3_length: 11; j_call: TRBJ1-1; d_call: .; v_call: TRBV11-2; clone_size: .; cdr3_nt: TGTGCCAGCACCCCAGGGACTGAAGCTTTCTTT; cdr3_aa: CASTPGTEAFF
cdr3_length: 11; j_call: TRBJ2-5; d_call: .; v_call: TRBV20-1; clone_size: .; cdr3_nt: TGCAGTGCTCCCCTGGGGGGGACCCAGTACTTC; cdr3_aa: CSAPLGGTQYF
cdr3_length: 14; j_call: TRBJ1-5; d_call: TRBD1; v_call: TRBV18; clone_size: .; cdr3_nt: TGTGCCAGCTCACCACTACAGGGGTTGCAGCCCCAGCATTTT; cdr3_aa: CASSPLQGLQPQHF
cdr3_length: 14; j_call: TRBJ2-5; d_call: .; v_call: TRBV6-5; clone_size: .; cdr3_nt: TGTGCCAGCAAGAGAGGGCAGCTGCAAGAGACCCAGTACTTC; cdr3_aa: CASKRGQLQETQYF
cdr3_length: 15; j_call: TRBJ1-1; d_call: .; v_call: TRBV27; clone_size: few; cdr3_nt: TGTGCCAGCAGCGCACGAGGCATCGAGAACACTGAAGCTTTCTTT; cdr3_aa: CASSARGIENTEAFF
cdr3_length: 16; j_call: TRBJ2-3; d_call: .; v_call: TRBV27; clone_size: .; cdr3_nt: TGTGCCAGCAGTCCACCCGGGGCGGGGTCTGCAGATACGCAGTATTTT; cdr3_aa: CASSPPGAGSADTQYF
cdr3_length: 12; j_call: TRBJ1-4; d_call: .; v_call: TRBV6-1; clone_size: .; cdr3_nt: TGTGCCAGCAGTCCCCTGAATGAAAAACTGTTTTTT; cdr3_aa: CASSPLNEKLFF
cdr3_length: 13; j_call: TRBJ2-3; d_call: TRBD1; v_call: TRBV7-8; clone_size: .; cdr3_nt: TGTGCCAGCAGCCTCCGGGACAGGAATACGCAGTATTTT; cdr3_aa: CASSLRDRNTQYF
cdr3_length: 14; j_call: TRBJ1-2; d_call: TRBD1; v_call: TRBV7-9; clone_size: .; cdr3_nt: TGTGCCAGCAGCCCAGGACAGGGGACTAATGGCTACACCTTC; cdr3_aa: CASSPGQGTNGYTF
cdr3_length: 14; j_call: TRBJ2-7; d_call: .; v_call: TRBV5-6; clone_size: .; cdr3_nt: TGTGCCAGCAGCTTGGCCAGCGGTTACCACGAGCAGTACTTC; cdr3_aa: CASSLASGYHEQYF
cdr3_length: 13; j_call: TRBJ2-1; d_call: .; v_call: TRBV27; clone_size: .; cdr3_nt: TGTGCCAGCAGACCCCCGGGACACCGTCCGGAGGTCTTC; cdr3_aa: CASRPPGHRPEVF
cdr3_length: 13; j_call: TRBJ2-3; d_call: .; v_call: TRBV4-3; clone_size: .; cdr3_nt: TGCGCCAGCAGCCAAGATACCGGAGATACGCAGTATTTT; cdr3_aa: CASSQDTGDTQYF
cdr3_length: 13; j_call: TRBJ1-5; d_call: TRBD1; v_call: TRBV6-5; clone_size: .; cdr3_nt: TGTGCCAGCAGTCGACAGGGTGCTCAGCCCCAGCATTTT; cdr3_aa: CASSRQGAQPQHF
cdr3_length: 14; j_call: TRBJ1-5; d_call: .; v_call: TRBV27; clone_size: few; cdr3_nt: TGTGCCAGCAGTTTACAGGGGAGAGGGCAGCCCCAGCATTTT; cdr3_aa: CASSLQGRGQPQHF
cdr3_length: 14; j_call: TRBJ2-1; d_call: TRBD2; v_call: TRBV9; clone_size: .; cdr3_nt: TGTGCCAGCAGCGTAGTGGGAGGGAACAATGAGCAGTTCTTC; cdr3_aa: CASSVVGGNNEQFF
cdr3_length: 12; j_call: TRBJ2-7; d_call: .; v_call: TRBV2; clone_size: .; cdr3_nt: TGTGCCAGCACGGAGTACAAAAACGAGCAGTACTTC; cdr3_aa: CASTEYKNEQYF
cdr3_length: 12; j_call: TRBJ1-2; d_call: .; v_call: TRBV29-1; clone_size: .; cdr3_nt: TGCAGCGTTACAGGGTCTGCCTATGGCTACACCTTC; cdr3_aa: CSVTGSAYGYTF
cdr3_length: 15; j_call: TRBJ1-2; d_call: .; v_call: TRBV6-5; clone_size: once; cdr3_nt: TGTGCCAGCAAGCGAGCAGGACAACCTAACTATGGCTACACCTTC; cdr3_aa: CASKRAGQPNYGYTF
cdr3_length: 14; j_call: TRBJ2-5; d_call: TRBD2; v_call: TRBV25-1; clone_size: .; cdr3_nt: TGTGCCAGCAGGACTAGCGGGGTTGGGGAGACCCAGTACTTC; cdr3_aa: CASRTSGVGETQYF